The clone carrying this T cell receptor beta chain was recorded a few times. RNA transcripts provided the source from which TCR beta CDR3 regions were amplified. Using the HTBI primer set, a first-round RT-PCR was run on the TCR CDR3. TCRdb independently ran MiXCR on the multiplex PCR reads; one entry per CDR3 protein. The data contain a few hundred thousand distinct CDR3 sequences, approximately 14% of them seen just once; the ten biggest clones take up 5% to 6%. Stable Graves' hyperthyroidism meant no ophthalmopathy progression within 18 months. Germline CDR1 is LNHDA and CDR2 is SQIVND (reference sequence). With V trimmed by 6 bases and J by 8 bases, 12 bases remained unmatched. CDR3 length equals 15 residues. These data come from a study of T cells in Graves' hyperthyroidism and ophthalmopathy.

This clonotype was obtained from a woman younger than 30 with Graves' hyperthyroidism. Material for sequencing was blood. The chain is built from TRBV19 and TRBJ1-4, with 7 positions matching TRBD1. The CDR3 protein is CASRPTGEVKEKLFF. CDR3 in DNA: TGTGCCAGTAGGCCAACAGGGGAGGTAAAAGAAAAACTGTTTTTT.